This T cell receptor beta chain emerged from a study of cytomegalovirus exposure and HLA in healthy donors. Study-level points and caveats: Exclusion as indistinguishable affected some V segments, including TRBV6-2 and TRBV6-3.

As for this clone: Antigen specificity is unknown.

In germline, CDR1 is SEHNR, CDR2 FQNEAQ (reference sequence). The V and J ends lost 1 base and 2 bases respectively, with 8 bases between them. The CDR3 has 14 residues. The PCR made use of 60 Vbeta and 13 Jbeta primers. Repertoires were generated with immunoSEQ multiplex PCR, while TCRdb's copy carries only in-frame clones and drops some. The sample consists of approximately 210,000 clones, more than 75% of them appearing once. Material: PBMCs. The chain carries TRBV7-9 and TRBJ1-1; D is undetermined. This receptor was taken from a woman aged 18 to 35 in good health and CMV-seronegative. This chain's CDR3 is CASSLDWANTEAFF. In DNA, the CDR3 is TGTGCCAGCAGCTTAGATTGGGCTAACACTGAAGCTTTCTTT.